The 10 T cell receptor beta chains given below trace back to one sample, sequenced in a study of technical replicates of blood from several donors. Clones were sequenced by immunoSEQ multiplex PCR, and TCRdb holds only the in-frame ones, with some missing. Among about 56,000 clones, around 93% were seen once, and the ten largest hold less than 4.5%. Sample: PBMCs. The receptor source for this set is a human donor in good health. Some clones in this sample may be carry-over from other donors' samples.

The CDR3 sequence: CATSGAGGYTF. The DNA of the CDR3 is TGTGCCACCTCAGGGGCAGGGGGCTACACCTTC. The J gene is TRBJ1-2, the V gene TRBV15, with D maybe TRBD1 (6 bases). Germline CDR1 LNHNV, CDR2 YYDKDF (reference sequence). V was shortened by 8 bases and J by 8 bases, with 12 bases between the two germline ends. CDR3 length: 11 amino acids.

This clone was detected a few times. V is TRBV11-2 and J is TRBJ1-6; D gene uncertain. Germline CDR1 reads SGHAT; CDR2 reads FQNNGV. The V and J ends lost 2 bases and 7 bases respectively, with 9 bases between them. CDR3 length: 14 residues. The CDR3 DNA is TGTGCCAGCAGCTTAACCCCCCGGAATTCACCCCTCCACTTT. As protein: CASSLTPRNSPLHF.

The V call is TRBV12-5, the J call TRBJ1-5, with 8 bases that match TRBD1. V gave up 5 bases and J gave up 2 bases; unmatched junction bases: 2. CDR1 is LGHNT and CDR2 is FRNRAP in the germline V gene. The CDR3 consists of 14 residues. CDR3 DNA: TGTGCTAGTGGTACGACAGGGGGCAATCAGCCCCAGCATTTT. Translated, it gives CASGTTGGNQPQHF.

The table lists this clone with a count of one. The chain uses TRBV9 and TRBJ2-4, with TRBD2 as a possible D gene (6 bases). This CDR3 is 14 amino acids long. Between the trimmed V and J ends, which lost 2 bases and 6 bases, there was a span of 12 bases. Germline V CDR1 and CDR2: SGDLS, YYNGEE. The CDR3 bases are TGTGCCAGCAGCGTTGGCGGGGCGTCAAACATTCAGTACTTC. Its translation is CASSVGGASNIQYF.

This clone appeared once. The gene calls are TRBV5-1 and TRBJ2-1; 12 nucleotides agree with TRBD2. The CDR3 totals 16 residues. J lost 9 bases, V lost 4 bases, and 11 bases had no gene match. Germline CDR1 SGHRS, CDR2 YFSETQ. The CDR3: CASSRAGTSGSLEQFF. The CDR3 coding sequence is TGCGCCAGCAGCCGGGCGGGGACTAGCGGGTCACTTGAGCAGTTCTTC. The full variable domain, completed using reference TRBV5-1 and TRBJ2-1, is KAGVTQTPRYLIKTRGQQVTLSCSPISGHRSVSWYQQTPGQGLQFLFEYFSETQRNKGNFPGRFSGRQFSNSRSEMNVSTLELGDSALYLCASSRAGTSGSLEQFFGPGTRLTVL.

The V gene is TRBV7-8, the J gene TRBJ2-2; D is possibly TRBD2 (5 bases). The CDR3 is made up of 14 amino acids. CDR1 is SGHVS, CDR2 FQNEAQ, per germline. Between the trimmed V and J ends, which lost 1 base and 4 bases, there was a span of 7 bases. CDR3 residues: CASSLERVTGELFF. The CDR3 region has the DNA TGTGCCAGCAGCTTAGAGAGGGTCACCGGGGAGCTGTTTTTT.

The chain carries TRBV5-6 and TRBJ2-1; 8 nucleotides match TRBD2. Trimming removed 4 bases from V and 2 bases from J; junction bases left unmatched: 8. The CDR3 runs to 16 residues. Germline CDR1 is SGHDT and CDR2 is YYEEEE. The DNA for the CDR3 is TGTGCCAGCAGCCTCCCGGTAGCGGGACCCTACAATGAGCAGTTCTTC. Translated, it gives CASSLPVAGPYNEQFF.

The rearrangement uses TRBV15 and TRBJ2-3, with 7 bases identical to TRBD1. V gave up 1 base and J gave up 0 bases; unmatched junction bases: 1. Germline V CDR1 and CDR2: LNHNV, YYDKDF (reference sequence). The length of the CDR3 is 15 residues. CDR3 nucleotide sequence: TGTGCCACCAGCAGAGTGGACAGGAGCACAGATACGCAGTATTTT. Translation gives CATSRVDRSTDTQYF.

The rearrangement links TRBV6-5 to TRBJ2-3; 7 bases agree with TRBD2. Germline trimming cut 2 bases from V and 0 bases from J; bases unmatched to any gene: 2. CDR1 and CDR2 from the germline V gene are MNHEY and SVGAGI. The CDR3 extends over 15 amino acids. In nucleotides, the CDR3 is TGTGCCAGCAGTTACGGCGGGGGTAGCACAGATACGCAGTATTTT. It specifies CASSYGGGSTDTQYF.

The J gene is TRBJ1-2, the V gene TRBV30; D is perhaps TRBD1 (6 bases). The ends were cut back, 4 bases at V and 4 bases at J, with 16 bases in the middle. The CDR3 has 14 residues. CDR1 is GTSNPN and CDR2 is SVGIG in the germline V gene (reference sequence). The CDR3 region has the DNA TGTGCCTGGACTACAGGGCCATCTAGCTATGGCTACACCTTC. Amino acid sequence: CAWTTGPSSYGYTF.